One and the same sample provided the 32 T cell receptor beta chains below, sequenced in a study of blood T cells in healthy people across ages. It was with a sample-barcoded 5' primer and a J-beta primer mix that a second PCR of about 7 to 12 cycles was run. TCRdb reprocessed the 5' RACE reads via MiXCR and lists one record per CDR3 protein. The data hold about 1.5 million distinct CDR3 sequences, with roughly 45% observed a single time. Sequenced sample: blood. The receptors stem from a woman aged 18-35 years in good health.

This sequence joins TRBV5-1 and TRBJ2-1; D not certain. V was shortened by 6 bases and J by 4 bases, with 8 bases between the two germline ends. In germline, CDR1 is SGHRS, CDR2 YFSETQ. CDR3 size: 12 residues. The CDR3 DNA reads TGCGCCAGCAAGGGTGCGTACAATGAGCAGTTCTTC. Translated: CASKGAYNEQFF.

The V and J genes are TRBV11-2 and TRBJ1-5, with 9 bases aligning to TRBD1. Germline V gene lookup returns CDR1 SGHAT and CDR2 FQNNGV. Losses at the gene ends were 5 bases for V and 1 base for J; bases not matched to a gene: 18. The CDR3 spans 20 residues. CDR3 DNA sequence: TGTGCCAGCAGCACCAATGCCGGGACAGGGTCGAATCCGAGCAATCAGCCCCAGCATTTT. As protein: CASSTNAGTGSNPSNQPQHF.

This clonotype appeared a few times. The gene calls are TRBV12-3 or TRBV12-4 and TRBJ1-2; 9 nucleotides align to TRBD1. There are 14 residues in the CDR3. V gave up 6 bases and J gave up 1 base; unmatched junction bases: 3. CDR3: CASRRQGGNYGYTF. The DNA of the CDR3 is TGTGCCAGCAGAAGACAGGGGGGTAACTATGGCTACACCTTC.

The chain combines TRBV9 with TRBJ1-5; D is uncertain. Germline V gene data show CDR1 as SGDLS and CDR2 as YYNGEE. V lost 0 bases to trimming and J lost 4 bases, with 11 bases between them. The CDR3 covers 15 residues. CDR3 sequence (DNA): TGTGCCAGCAGCGTAGGCGCAGGTGATAATCAGCCCCAGCATTTT. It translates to CASSVGAGDNQPQHF.

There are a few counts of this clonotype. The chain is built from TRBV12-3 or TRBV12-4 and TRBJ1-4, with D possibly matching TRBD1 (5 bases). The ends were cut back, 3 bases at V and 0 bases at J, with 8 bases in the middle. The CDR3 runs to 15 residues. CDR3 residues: CASSFGTTTNEKLFF. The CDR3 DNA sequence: TGTGCCAGCAGTTTTGGGACCACAACTAATGAAAAACTGTTTTTT.

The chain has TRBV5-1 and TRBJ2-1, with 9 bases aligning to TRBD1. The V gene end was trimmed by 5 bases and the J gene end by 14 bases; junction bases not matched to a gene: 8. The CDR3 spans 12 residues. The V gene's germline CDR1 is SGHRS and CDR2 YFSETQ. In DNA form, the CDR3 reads TGCGCCAGCAGTCATCCGGGACAGGGAGAGTTCTTC. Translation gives CASSHPGQGEFF.

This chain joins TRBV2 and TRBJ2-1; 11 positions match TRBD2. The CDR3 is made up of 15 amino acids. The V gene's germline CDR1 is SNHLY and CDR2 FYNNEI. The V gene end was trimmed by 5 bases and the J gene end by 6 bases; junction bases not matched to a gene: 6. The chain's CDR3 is CASSFLAGGVNEQFF. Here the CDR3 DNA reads TGTGCCAGCAGTTTTTTAGCGGGAGGGGTCAATGAGCAGTTCTTC.

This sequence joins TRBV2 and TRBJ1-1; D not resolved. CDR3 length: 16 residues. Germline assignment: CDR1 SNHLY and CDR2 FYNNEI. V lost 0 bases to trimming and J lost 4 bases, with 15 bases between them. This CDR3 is CASSEAGDGRGTEAFF. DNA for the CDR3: TGTGCCAGCAGTGAAGCAGGAGACGGCCGGGGCACTGAAGCTTTCTTT. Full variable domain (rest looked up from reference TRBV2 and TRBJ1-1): EPEVTQTPSHQVTQMGQEVILRCVPISNHLYFYWYRQILGQKVEFLVSFYNNEISEKSEIFDDQFSVERPDGSNFTLKIRSTKLEDSAMYFCASSEAGDGRGTEAFFGQGTRLTVV.

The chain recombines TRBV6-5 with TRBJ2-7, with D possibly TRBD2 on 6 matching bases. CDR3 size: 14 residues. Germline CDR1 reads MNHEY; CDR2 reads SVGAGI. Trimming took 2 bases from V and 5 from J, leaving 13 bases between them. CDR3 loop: CASSYRGFGNEQYF. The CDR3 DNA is TGTGCCAGCAGTTACCGGGGGTTCGGAAACGAGCAGTACTTC.

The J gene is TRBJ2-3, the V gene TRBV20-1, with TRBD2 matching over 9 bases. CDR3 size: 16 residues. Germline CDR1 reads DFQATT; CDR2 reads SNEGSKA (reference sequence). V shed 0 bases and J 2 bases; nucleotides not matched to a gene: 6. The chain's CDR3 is CSAREGTSLATDTQYF. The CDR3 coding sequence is TGCAGTGCTAGAGAGGGGACTAGCCTCGCCACAGATACGCAGTATTTT.

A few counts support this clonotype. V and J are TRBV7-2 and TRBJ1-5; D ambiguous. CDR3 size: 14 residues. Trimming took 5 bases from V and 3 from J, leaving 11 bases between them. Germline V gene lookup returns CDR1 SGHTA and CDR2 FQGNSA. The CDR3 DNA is TGTGCCAGCAGCGCCTCCAGGAACAATCAGCCCCAGCATTTT. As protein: CASSASRNNQPQHF.

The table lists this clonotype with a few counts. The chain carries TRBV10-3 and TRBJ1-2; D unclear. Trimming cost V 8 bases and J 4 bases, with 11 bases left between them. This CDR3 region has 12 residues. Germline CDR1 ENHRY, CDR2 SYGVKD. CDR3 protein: CAIEGSAYGYTF. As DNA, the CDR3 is TGTGCCATCGAAGGCTCCGCCTATGGCTACACCTTC.

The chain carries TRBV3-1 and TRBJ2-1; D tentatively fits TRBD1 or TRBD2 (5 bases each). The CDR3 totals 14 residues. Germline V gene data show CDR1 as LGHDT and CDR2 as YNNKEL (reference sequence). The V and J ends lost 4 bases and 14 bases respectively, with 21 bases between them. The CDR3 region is CASSLPGTPRGKFF. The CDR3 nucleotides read TGTGCCAGCAGCCTACCCGGGACCCCAAGGGGAAAGTTCTTC.

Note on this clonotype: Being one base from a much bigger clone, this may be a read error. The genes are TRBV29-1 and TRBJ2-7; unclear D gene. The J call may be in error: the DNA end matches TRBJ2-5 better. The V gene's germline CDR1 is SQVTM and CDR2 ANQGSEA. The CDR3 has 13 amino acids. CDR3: CSVECTPGETQYF. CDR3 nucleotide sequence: TGCAGCGTTGAGTGCACCCCTGGAGAGACCCAGTACTTC.

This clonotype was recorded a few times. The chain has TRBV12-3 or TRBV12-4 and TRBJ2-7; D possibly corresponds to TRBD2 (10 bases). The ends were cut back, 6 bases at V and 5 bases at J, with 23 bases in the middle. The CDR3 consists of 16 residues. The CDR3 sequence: CASSSTTSGTGNEQYF. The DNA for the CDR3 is TGTGCCAGCAGCTCCACAACTAGCGGGACAGGGAACGAGCAGTACTTC.

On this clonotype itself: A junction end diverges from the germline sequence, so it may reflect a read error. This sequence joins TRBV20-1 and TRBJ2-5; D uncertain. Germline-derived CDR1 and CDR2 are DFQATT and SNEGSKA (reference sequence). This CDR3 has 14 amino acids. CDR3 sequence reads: CSARDGTAQEAQYF. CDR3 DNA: TGCAGTGCTAGAGATGGAACAGCCCAAGAGGCCCAGTACTTC.

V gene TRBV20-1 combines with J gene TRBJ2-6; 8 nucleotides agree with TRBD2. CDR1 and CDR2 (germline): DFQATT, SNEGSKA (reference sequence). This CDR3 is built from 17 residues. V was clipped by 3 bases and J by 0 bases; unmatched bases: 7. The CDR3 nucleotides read TGCAGTGCTAGCGGGGGGGTGGTTGTCTCTGGGGCCAACGTCCTGACTTTC. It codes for CSASGGVVVSGANVLTF.

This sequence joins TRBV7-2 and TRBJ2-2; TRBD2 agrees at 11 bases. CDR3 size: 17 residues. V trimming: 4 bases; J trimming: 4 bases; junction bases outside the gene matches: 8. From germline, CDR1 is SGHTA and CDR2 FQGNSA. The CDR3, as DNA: TGTGCCAGCAGCTATAGCGGGAGGGCCGCGGGCACCGGGGAGCTGTTTTTT. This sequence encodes CASSYSGRAAGTGELFF.

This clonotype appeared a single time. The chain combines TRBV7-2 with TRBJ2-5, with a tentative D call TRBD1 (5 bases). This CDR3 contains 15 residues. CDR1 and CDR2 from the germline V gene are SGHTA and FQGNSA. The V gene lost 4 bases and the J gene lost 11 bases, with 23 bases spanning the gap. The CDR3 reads CASSWGWGVYNEQYF. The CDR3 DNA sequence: TGTGCCAGCAGCTGGGGTTGGGGCGTCTACAATGAGCAGTACTTC.

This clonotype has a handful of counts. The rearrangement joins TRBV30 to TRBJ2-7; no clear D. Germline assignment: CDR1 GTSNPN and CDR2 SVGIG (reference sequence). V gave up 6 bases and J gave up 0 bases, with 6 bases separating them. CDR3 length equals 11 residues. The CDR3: CACLSSYEQYF. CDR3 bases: TGTGCCTGTCTATCCTCCTACGAGCAGTACTTC. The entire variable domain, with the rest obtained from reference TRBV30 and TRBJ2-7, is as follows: SQTIHQWPATLVQPVGSPLSLECTVEGTSNPNLYWYRQAAGRGLQLLFYSVGIGQISSEVPQNLSASRPQDRQFILSSKKLLLSDSGFYLCACLSSYEQYFGPGTRLTVT.

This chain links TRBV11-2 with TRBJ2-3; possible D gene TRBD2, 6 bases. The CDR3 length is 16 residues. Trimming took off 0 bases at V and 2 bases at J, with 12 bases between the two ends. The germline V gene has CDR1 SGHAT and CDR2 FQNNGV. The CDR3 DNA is TGTGCCAGCAGCTTAGACGGACTATCATCCACAGATACGCAGTATTTT. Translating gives CASSLDGLSSTDTQYF. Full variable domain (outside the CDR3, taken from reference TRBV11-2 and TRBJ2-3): EAGVAQSPRYKIIEKRQSVAFWCNPISGHATLYWYQQILGQGPKLLIQFQNNGVVDDSQLPKDRFSAERLKGVDSTLKIQPAKLEDSAVYLCASSLDGLSSTDTQYFGPGTRLTVL.

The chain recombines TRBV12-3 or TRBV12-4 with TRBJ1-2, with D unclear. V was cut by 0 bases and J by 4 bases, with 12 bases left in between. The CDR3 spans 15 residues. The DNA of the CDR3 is TGTGCCAGCAGTTTAGCCCCAGCGGGTCCCTATGGCTACACCTTC. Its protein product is CASSLAPAGPYGYTF.

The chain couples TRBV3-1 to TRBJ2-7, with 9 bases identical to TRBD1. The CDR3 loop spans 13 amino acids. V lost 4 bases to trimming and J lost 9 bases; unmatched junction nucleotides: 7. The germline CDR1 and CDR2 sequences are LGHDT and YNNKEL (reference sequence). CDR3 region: CASSPSRQGVQYF. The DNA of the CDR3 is TGTGCCAGCAGCCCCTCCAGACAGGGGGTGCAGTACTTC.

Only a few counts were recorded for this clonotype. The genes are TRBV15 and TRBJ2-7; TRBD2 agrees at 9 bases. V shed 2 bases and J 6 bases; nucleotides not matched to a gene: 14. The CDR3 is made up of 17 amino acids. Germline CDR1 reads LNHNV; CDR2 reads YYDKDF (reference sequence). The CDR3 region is CATSRISPAGGPSEQYF. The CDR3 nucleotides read TGTGCCACCAGCAGAATCTCTCCGGCGGGGGGGCCCTCCGAGCAGTACTTC.

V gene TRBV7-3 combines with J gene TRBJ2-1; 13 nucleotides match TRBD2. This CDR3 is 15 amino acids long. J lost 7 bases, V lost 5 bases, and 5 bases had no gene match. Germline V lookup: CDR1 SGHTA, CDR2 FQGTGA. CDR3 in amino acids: CASSPTSGGANEQFF. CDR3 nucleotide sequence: TGTGCCAGCAGCCCTACTAGCGGGGGGGCGAATGAGCAGTTCTTC.

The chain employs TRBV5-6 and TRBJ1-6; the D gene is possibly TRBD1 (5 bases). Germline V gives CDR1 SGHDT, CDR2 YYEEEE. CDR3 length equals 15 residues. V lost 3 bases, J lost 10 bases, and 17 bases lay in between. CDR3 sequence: CASSSGDWARSPLHF. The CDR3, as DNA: TGTGCCAGCAGCTCCGGGGACTGGGCGCGGTCACCCCTCCACTTT.

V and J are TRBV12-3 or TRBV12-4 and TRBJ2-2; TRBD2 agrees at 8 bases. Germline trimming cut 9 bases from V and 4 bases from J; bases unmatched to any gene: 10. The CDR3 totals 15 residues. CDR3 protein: CASREGLVATGELFF. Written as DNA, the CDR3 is TGTGCCAGTAGGGAGGGACTAGTGGCCACCGGGGAGCTGTTTTTT.

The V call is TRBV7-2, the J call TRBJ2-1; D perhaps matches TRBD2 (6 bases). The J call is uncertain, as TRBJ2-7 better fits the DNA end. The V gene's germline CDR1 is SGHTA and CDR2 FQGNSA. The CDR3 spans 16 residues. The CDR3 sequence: CASSLASVGGYNEQYF. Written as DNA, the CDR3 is TGTGCCAGCAGCTTAGCTAGCGTGGGGGGTTACAATGAGCAGTACTTC.

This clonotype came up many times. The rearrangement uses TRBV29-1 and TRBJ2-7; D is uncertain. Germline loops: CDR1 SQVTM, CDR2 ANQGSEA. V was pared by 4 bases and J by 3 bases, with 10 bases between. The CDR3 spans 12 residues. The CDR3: CSVAGSVYEQYF. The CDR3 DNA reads TGCAGCGTTGCCGGCTCTGTCTACGAGCAGTACTTC.

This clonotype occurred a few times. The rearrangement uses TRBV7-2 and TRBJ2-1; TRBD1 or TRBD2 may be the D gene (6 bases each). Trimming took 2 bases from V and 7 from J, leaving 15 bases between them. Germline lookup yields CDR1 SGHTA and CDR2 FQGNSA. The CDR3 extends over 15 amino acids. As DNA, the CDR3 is TGTGCCAGCAGCTTACGTGGCGGGACATGGAATGAGCAGTTCTTC. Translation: CASSLRGGTWNEQFF.

The CDR3 here is CASSFGGGAPDTQYF. CDR3 in DNA: TGTGCCAGCAGCTTCGGCGGGGGGGCTCCAGATACGCAGTATTTT. The chain couples TRBV7-3 to TRBJ2-3; TRBD2 matches at 9 bases. This CDR3 comprises 15 residues. The J segment lost 4 bases and the V segment lost 3 bases, leaving 5 bases of the junction unmatched. Looked up from germline, CDR1 is SGHTA and CDR2 is FQGTGA.

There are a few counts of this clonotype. The CDR3 reads CASSPLPASYEQYF. The CDR3 region has the DNA TGTGCCAGCTCACCACTCCCAGCTTCCTACGAGCAGTACTTC. This rearrangement joins TRBV18 to TRBJ2-7; D is unclear. Deletions cut 1 base from V and 1 base from J, with 8 bases between. The length of the CDR3 is 14 residues. Per germline, CDR1 KGHSH and CDR2 LQKENI. The full variable domain, completed using reference TRBV18 and TRBJ2-7, is NAGVMQNPRHLVRRRGQEARLRCSPMKGHSHVYWYRQLPEEGLKFMVYLQKENIIDESGMPKERFSAEFPKEGPSILRIQQVVRGDSAAYFCASSPLPASYEQYFGPGTRLTVT.